Sequencing of this T cell receptor beta chain was carried out in a study of radiotherapy plus CTLA-4 blockade in lung cancer. Trimming removed 0 bases from V and 7 bases from J; junction bases left unmatched: 8. Germline CDR1 is SGHRS and CDR2 is YFSETQ. This CDR3 comprises 16 residues. Data came from immunoSEQ multiplex PCR; TCRdb stores just in-frame clones and leaves some out. The repertoire holds around 56,000 clones, with less than 80% as singletons. Ipilimumab-mediated CTLA-4 blockade plus focal radiation was given to patients having chemo-refractory metastatic non-small-cell lung cancer. The receptor's source is a human donor with non-small cell lung cancer who had a complete response to radiotherapy plus ipilimumab. The chain joins TRBV5-1 to TRBJ2-2; 8 positions agree with TRBD1. Source: peripheral blood, taken from a patient treated with radiotherapy plus ipilimumab. DNA for the CDR3: TGCGCCAGCAGCTTGGATGGACAGGGAGGTGGCGGGGAGCTGTTTTTT. This translates into CASSLDGQGGGGELFF. Filled out from reference TRBV5-1 and TRBJ2-2, the complete variable domain reads KAGVTQTPRYLIKTRGQQVTLSCSPISGHRSVSWYQQTPGQGLQFLFEYFSETQRNKGNFPGRFSGRQFSNSRSEMNVSTLELGDSALYLCASSLDGQGGGGELFFGEGSRLTVL.